This T cell receptor beta chain was obtained from a study of shared clonotypes between healthy human individuals. Findings of the study overall: Rarefaction gave evidence that sorted-subset sequencing remained incomplete despite large depth.

In the case of this clone: What it recognizes is unknown. Compared with germline, one end of the junction differs, possibly owing to a read error.

Assay: immunoSEQ multiplex PCR; the TCRdb copy retains only in-frame clones and omits some. The repertoire holds some 2,400,000 clones, with roughly 95% as singletons. The CDR3 totals 15 residues. Germline CDR1 and CDR2: SSHAT and FNYEAQ (reference sequence). V usage is TRBV7-7 and J usage is TRBJ2-1, with TRBD2 as a possible D gene (6 bases). Sample: naive CD4+ T cells sorted from blood. Subset specified: CD45RA+ positively selected. This clonotype originated in a man aged 18 to 30 in good health. The CDR3 spells CASSLGGSGYNEQFF. CDR3 DNA sequence: TGTGCTAGCAGCTTAGGTGGTAGCGGATACAATGAGCAGTTCTTC.